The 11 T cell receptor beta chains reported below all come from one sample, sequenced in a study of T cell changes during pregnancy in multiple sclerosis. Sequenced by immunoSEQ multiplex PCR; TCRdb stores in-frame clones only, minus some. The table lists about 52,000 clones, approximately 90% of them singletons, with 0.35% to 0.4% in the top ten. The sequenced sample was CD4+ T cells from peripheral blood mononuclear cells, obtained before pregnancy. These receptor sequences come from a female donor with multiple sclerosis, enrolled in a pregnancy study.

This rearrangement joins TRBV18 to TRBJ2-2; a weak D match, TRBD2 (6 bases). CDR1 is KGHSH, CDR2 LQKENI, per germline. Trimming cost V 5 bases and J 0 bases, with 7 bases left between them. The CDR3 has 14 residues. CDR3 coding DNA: TGTGCCAGCTCAGGCGGGACGAACACCGGGGAGCTGTTTTTT. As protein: CASSGGTNTGELFF.

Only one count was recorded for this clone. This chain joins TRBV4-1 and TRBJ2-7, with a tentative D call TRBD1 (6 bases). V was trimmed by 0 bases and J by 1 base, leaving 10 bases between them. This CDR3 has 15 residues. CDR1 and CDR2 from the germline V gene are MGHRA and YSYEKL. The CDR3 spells CASSQDPTGSYEQYF. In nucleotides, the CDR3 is TGCGCCAGCAGCCAAGATCCCACAGGGTCCTACGAGCAGTACTTC.

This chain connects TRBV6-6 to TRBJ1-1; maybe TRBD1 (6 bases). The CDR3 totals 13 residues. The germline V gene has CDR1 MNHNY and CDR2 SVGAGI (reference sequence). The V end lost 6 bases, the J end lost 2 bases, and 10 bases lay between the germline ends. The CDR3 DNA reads TGTGCCAGCAGCCCTGGGGGCAACACTGAAGCTTTCTTT. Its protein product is CASSPGGNTEAFF.

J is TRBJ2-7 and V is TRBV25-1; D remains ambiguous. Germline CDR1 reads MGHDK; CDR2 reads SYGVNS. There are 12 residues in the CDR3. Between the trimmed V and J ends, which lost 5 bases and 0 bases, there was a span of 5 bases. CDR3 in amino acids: CASSYNSYEQYF. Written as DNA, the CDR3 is TGTGCCAGCAGTTACAACTCCTACGAGCAGTACTTC.

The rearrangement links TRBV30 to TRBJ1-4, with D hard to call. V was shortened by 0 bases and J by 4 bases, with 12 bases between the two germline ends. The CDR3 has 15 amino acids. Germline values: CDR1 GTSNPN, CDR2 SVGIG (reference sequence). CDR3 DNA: TGTGCCTGGAGTGTACGGGGAGTCGTTAATGAAAAACTGTTTTTT. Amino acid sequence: CAWSVRGVVNEKLFF.

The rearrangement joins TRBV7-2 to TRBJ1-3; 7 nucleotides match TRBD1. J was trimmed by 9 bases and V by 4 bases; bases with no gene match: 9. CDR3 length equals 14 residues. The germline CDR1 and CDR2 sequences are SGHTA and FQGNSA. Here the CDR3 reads CASSSTGFTATIYF. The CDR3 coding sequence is TGTGCCAGCAGCTCGACAGGGTTTACCGCCACCATATATTTT.

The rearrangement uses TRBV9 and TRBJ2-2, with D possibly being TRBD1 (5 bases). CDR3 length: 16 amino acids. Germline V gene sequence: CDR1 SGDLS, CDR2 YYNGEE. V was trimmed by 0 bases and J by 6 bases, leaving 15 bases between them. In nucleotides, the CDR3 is TGTGCCAGCAGCGTAGGTGGCAGGGCGCTGTCCGGGGAGCTGTTTTTT. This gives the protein CASSVGGRALSGELFF.

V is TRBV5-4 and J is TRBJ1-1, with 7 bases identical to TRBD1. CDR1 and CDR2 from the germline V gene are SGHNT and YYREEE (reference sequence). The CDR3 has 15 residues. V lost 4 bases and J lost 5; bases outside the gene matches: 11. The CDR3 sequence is CASSPSTGYGTEAFF. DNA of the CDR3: TGTGCCAGCAGCCCATCGACAGGGTACGGGACTGAAGCTTTCTTT.

In DNA, the CDR3 is TGTGCCAGCAGCCAACTCTATAAGGGGGCGCGGGGAAACACCATATATTTT. Encoded protein: CASSQLYKGARGNTIYF. The gene calls are TRBV14 and TRBJ1-3; 7 bases agree with TRBD1. Germline CDR1 and CDR2: SGHDN and FVKESK. Trimming took 2 bases from V and 4 from J; bases not matched to a gene: 11. The CDR3 extends over 17 amino acids.

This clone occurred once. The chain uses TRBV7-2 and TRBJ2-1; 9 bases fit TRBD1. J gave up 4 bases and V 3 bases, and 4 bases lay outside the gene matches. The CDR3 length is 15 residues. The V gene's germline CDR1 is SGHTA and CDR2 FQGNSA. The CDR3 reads CASSFRDRDYNEQFF. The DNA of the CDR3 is TGTGCCAGCAGCTTTCGGGACAGGGATTACAATGAGCAGTTCTTC.

The CDR3 protein is CASSGDRGETQYF. The CDR3 bases are TGTGCCAGCAGCGGAGACAGGGGGGAGACCCAGTACTTC. The chain employs TRBV7-3 and TRBJ2-5, with TRBD1 identical over 9 bases. The CDR3 contains 13 residues. Unmatched junction bases numbered 3, after V lost 5 bases and J lost 5 bases. From germline, CDR1 is SGHTA and CDR2 FQGTGA.